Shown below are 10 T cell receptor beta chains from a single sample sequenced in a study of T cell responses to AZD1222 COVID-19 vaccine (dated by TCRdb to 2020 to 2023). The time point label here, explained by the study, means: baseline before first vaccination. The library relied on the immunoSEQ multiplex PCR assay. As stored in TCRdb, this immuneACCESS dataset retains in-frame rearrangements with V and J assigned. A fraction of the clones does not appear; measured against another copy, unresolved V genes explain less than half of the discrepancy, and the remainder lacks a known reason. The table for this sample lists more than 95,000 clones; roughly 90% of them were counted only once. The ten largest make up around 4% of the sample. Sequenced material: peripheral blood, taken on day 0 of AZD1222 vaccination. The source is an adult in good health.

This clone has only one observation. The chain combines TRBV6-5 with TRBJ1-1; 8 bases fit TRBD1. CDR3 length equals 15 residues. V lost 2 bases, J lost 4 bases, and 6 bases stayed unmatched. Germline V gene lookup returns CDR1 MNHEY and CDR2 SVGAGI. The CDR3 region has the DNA TGTGCCAGCAGTTACCAGAGAACAGGGGGCACTGAAGCTTTCTTT. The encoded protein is CASSYQRTGGTEAFF.

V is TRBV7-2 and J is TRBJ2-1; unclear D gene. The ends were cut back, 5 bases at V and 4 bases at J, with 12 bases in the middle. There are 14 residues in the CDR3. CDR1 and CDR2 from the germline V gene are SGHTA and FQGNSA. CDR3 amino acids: CASSTAGRYNEQFF. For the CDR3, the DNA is TGTGCCAGCAGCACCGCTGGGCGGTACAATGAGCAGTTCTTC.

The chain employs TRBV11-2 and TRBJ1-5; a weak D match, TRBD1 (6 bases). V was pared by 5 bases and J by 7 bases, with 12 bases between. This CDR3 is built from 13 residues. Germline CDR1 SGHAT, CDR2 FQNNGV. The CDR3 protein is CASSTSQGQPQHF. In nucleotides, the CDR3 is TGTGCCAGCAGCACCTCGCAGGGGCAGCCCCAGCATTTT. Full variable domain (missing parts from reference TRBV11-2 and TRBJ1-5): EAGVAQSPRYKIIEKRQSVAFWCNPISGHATLYWYQQILGQGPKLLIQFQNNGVVDDSQLPKDRFSAERLKGVDSTLKIQPAKLEDSAVYLCASSTSQGQPQHFGDGTRLSIL.

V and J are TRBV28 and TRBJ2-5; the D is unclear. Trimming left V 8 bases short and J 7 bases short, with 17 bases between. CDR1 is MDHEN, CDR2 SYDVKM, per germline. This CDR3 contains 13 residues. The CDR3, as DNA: TGTGCCAGCGGTAGACGCTCGGGCGGGACCCAGTACTTC. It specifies CASGRRSGGTQYF.

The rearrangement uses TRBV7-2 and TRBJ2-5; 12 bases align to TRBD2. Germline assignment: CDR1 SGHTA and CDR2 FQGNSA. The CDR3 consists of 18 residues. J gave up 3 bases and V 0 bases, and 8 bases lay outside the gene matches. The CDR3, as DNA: TGTGCCAGCAGCTTAGCCCCTACTAGCGGGGGGTTCAAAGAGACCCAGTACTTC. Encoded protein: CASSLAPTSGGFKETQYF.

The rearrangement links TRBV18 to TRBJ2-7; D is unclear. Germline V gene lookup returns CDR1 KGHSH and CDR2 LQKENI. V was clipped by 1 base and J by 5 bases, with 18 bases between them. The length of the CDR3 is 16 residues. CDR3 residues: CASSPQLNGQFDEQYF. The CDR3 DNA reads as TGTGCCAGCTCACCACAGTTGAACGGGCAATTTGACGAGCAGTACTTC. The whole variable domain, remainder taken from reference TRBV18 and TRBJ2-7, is NAGVMQNPRHLVRRRGQEARLRCSPMKGHSHVYWYRQLPEEGLKFMVYLQKENIIDESGMPKERFSAEFPKEGPSILRIQQVVRGDSAAYFCASSPQLNGQFDEQYFGPGTRLTVT.

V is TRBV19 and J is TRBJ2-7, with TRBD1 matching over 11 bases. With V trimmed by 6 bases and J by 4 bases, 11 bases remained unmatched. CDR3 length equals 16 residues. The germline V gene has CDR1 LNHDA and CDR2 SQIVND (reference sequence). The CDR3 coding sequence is TGTGCCAGTAGCACTTTATCCGGGACAGGGGGTTACGAGCAGTACTTC. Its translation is CASSTLSGTGGYEQYF.

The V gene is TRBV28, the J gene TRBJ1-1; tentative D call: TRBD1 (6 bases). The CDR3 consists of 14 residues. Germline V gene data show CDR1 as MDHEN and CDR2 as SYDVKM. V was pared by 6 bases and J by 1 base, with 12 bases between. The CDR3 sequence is CASSAAGENTEAFF. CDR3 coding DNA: TGTGCCAGCAGCGCAGCAGGGGAGAACACTGAAGCTTTCTTT.

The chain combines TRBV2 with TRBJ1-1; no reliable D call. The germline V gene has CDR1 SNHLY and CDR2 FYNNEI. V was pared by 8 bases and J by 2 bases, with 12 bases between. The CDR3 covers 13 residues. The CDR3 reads CASEVERNTEAFF. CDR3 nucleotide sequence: TGTGCCAGCGAGGTGGAGAGAAACACTGAAGCTTTCTTT. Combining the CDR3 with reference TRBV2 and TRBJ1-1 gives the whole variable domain EPEVTQTPSHQVTQMGQEVILRCVPISNHLYFYWYRQILGQKVEFLVSFYNNEISEKSEIFDDQFSVERPDGSNFTLKIRSTKLEDSAMYFCASEVERNTEAFFGQGTRLTVV.

As DNA, the CDR3 is TGTGCCATCAGTGGAGTCAACACCGGGGAGCTGTTTTTT. The encoded protein is CAISGVNTGELFF. The rearrangement links TRBV10-3 to TRBJ2-2; no firm D call. The CDR3 length is 13 residues. Looked up from germline, CDR1 is ENHRY and CDR2 is SYGVKD. Trimming took off 4 bases at V and 2 bases at J, with 5 bases between the two ends.